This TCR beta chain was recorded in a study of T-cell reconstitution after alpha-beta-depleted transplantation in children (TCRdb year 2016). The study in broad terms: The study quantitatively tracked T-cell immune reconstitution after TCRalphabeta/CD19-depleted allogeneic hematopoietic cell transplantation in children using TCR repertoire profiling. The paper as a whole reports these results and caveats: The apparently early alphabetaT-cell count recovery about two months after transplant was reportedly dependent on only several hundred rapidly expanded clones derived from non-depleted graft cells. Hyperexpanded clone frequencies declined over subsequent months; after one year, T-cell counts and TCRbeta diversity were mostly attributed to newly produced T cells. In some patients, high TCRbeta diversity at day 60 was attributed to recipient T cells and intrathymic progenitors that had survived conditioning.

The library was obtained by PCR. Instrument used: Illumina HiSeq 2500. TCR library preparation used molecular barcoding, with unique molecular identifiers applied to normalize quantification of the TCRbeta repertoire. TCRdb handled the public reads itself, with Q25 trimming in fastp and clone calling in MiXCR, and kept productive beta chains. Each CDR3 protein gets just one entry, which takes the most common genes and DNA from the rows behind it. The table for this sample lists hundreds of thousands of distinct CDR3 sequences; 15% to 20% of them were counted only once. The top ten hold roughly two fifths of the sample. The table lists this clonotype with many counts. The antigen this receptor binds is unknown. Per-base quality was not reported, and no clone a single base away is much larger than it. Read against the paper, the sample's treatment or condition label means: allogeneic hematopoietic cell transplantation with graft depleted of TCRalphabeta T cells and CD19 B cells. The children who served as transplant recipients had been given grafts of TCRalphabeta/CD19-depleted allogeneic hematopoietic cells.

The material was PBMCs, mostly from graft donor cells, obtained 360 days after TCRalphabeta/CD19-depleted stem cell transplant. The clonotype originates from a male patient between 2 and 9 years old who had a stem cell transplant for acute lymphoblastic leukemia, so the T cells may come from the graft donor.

In nucleotide form, the sequence is TGTGCCAGCAGTTACTCGAAAGGCGAGCAGTACTTC. Its coded protein is CASSYSKGEQYF. Here the chain combines TRBV6-6 and TRBJ2-7, with the D gene uncertain. Reading from cysteine to phenylalanine, the CDR3 counts 12 amino acids. The sequence is cut down to CDR3 DNA, 36 bases in frame from base 1. The germline V gene encodes CDR1 MNHNY and CDR2 SVGAGI (reference sequence). Cut back by 0 bases and 6 bases, the V and J ends lie 6 bases apart.